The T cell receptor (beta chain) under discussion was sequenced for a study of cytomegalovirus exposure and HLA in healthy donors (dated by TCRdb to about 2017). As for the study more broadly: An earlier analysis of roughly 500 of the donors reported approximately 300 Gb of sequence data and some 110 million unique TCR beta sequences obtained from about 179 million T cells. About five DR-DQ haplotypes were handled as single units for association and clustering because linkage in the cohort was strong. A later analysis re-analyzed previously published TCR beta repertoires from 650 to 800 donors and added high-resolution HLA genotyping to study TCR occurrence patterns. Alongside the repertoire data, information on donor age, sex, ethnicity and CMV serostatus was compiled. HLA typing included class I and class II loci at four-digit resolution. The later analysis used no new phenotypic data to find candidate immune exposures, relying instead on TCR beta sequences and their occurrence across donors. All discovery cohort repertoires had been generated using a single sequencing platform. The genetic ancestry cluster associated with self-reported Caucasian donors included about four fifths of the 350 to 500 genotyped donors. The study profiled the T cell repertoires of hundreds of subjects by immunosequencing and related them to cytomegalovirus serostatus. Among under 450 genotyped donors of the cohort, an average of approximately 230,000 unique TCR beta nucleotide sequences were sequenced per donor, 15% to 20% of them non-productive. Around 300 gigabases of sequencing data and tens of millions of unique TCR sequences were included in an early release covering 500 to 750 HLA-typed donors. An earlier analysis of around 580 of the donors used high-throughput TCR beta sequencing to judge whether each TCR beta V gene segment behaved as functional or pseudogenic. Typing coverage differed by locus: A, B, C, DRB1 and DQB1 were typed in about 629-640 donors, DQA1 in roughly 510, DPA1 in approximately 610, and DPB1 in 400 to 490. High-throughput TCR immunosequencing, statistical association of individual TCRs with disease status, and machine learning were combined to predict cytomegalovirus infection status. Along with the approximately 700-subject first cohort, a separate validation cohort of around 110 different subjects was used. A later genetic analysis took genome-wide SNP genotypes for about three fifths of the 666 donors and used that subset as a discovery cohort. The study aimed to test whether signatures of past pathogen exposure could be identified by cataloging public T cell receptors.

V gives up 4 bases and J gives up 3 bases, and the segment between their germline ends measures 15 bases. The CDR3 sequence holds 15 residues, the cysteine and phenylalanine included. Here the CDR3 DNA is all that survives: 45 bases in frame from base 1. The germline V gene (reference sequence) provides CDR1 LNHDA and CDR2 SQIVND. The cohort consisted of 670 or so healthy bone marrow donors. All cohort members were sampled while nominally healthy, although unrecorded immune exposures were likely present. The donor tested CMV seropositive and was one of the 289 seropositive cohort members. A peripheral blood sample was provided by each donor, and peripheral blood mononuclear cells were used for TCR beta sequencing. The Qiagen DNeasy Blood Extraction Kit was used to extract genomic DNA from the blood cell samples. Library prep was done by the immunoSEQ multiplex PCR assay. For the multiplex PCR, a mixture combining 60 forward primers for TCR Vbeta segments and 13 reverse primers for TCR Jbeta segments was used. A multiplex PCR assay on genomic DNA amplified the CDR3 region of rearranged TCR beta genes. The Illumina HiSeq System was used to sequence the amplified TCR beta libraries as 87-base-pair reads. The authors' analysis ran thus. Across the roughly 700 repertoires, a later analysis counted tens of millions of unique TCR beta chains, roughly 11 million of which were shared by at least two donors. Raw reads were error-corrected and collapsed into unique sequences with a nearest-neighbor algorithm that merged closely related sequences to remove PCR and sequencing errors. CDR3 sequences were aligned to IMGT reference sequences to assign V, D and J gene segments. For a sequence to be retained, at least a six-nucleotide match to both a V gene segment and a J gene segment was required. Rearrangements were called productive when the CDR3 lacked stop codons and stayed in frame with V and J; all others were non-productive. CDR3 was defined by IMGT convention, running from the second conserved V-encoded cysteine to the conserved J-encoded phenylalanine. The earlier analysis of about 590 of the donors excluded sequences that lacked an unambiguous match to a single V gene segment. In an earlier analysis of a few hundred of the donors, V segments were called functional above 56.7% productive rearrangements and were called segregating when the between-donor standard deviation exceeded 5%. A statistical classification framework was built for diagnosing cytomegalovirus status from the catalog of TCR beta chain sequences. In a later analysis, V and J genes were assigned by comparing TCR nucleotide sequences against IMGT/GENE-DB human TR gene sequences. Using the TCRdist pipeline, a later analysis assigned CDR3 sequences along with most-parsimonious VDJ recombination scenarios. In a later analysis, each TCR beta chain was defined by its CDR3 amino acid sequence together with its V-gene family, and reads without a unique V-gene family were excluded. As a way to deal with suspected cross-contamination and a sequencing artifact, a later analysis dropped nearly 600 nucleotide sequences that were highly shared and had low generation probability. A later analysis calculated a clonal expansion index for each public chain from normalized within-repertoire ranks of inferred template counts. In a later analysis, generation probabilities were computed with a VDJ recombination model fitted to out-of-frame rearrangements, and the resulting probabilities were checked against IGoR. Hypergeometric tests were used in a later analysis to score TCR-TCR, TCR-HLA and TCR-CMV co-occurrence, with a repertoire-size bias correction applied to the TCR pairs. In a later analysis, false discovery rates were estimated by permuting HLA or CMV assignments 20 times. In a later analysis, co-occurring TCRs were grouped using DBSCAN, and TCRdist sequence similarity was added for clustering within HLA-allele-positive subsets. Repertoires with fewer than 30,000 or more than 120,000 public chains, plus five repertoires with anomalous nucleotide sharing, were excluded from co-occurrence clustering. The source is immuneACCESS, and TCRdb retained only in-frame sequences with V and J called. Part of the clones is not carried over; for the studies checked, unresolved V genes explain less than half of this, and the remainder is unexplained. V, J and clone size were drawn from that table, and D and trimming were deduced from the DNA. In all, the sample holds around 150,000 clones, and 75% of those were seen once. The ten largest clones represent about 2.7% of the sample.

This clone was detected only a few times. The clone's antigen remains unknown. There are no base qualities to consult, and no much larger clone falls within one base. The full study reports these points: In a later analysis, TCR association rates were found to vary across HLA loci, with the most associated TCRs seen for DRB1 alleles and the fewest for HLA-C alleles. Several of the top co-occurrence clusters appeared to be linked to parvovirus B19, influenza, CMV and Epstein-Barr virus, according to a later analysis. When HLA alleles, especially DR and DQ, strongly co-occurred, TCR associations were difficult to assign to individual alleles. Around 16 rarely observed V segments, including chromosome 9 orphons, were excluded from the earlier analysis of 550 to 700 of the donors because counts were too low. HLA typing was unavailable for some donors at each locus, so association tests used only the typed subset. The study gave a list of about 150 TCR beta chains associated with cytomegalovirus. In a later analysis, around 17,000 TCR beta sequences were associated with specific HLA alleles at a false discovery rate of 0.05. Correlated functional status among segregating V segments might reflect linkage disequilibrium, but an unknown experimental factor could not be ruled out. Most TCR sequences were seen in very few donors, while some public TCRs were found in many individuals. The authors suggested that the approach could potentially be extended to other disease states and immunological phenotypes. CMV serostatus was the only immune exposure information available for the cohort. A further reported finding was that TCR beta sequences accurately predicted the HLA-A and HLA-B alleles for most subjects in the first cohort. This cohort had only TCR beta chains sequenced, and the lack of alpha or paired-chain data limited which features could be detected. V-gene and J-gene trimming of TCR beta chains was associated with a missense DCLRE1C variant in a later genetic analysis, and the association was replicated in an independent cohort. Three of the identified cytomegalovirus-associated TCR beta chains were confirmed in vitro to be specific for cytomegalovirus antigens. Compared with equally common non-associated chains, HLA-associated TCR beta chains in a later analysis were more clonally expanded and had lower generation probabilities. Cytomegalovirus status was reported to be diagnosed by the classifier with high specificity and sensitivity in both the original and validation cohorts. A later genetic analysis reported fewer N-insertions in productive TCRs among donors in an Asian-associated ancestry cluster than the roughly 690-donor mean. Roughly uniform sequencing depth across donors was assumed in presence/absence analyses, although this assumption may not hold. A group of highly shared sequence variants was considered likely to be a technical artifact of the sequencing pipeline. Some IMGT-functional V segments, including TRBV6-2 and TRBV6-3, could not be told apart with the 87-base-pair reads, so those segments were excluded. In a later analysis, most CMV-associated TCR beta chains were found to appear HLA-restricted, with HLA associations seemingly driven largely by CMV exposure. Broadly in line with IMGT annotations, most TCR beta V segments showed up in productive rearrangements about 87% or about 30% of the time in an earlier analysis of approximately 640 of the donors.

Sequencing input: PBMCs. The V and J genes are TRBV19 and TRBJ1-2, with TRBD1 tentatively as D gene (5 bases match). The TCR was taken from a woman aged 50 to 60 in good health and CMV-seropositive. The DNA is TGTGCCAGTAGTAGGAGACAGACGGGGGACTATGGCTACACCTTC. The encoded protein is CASSRRQTGDYGYTF. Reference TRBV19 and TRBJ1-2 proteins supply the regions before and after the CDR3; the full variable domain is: DGGITQSPKYLFRKEGQNVTLSCEQNLNHDAMYWYRQDPGQGLRLIYYSQIVNDFQKGDIAEGYSVSREKKESFPLTVTSAQKNPTAFYLCASSRRQTGDYGYTFGSGTRLTVV.